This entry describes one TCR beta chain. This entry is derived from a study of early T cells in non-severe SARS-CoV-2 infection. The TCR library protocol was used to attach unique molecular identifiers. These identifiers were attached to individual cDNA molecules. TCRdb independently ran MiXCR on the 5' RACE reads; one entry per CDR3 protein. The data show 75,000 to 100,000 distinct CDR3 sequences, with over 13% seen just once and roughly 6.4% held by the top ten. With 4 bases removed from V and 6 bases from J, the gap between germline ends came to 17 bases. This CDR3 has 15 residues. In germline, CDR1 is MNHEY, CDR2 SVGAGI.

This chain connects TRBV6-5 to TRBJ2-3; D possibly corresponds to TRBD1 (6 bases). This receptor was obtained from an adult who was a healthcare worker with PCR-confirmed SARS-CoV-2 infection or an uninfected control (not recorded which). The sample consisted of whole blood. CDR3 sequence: CASSSATQGIDTQYF. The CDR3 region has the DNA TGTGCCAGCAGTTCGGCAACACAGGGTATCGATACGCAGTATTTT.